The present T cell receptor beta chain was sequenced within a study of cytomegalovirus exposure and HLA in healthy donors. Study findings and constraints: The analysis excluded some indistinguishable V segments, including TRBV6-2 and TRBV6-3. Later, an analysis showed that TCR beta chains associated with HLA were more clonally expanded than others that were equally common.

The CDR3 extends over 12 amino acids. The germline gives CDR1 SGHDT, CDR2 YYEEEE. In the case of this clone: Antigen: not known. A junction boundary mismatches the germline segment, possibly from a read error. Other DNA sequences in this sample translate to the same CDR3.

PCR amplification relied on 60 Vbeta primers (plus 13 Jbeta primers). The protocol was immunoSEQ multiplex PCR, while the TCRdb copy is restricted to in-frame clones and leaves out a portion. The sample has some 170,000 clones, approximately 79% seen once. Sequencing was carried out using PBMCs. The clonotype originates from a man aged 40-49 years in good health and CMV-seronegative. The chain uses TRBV5-6 and TRBJ1-2; no clear D gene. The CDR3, as DNA: TGTGCCAGCAGCTCGACGGGGAATGGTTACACCTTC. It codes for CASSSTGNGYTF.